The 13 T cell receptor beta chains below were found in one sample sequenced in a study of T cell repertoires in cytomegalovirus infection. What these receptors recognize is not known. MiXCR was run by TCRdb on the reads, yielding one entry per CDR3 protein. Found here are around 69,000 distinct CDR3 sequences, 20% to 25% of them singletons; the top ten hold about 63%. Sequencing was performed on CD8+ T cells from cultured PBMCs, taken from culture after CMV antigen stimulation. The source of these receptors is a human donor in good health (CMV status not recorded). Some clones in this sample may be carry-over from other donors' samples.

The table lists this clonotype with many counts. The chain links TRBV7-2 to TRBJ2-3; 7 bases match TRBD2. Per the germline V gene, CDR1 is SGHTA and CDR2 is FQGNSA. J gave up 2 bases and V 3 bases, and 11 bases lay outside the gene matches. This CDR3 has 17 amino acids. CDR3 region: CASSFRPAGLDTDTQYF. CDR3 coding DNA: TGTGCCAGCAGCTTTCGCCCAGCGGGGCTTGACACAGATACGCAGTATTTT.

V usage is TRBV3-1 and J usage is TRBJ2-1; 9 positions agree with TRBD2. This CDR3 is built from 16 residues. V lost 4 bases, J lost 3 bases, and 7 bases stayed unmatched. The germline V gene encodes CDR1 LGHDT and CDR2 YNNKEL (reference sequence). The CDR3 protein is CASSPPLAGIYNEQFF. The CDR3, as DNA: TGTGCCAGCAGCCCCCCTCTAGCGGGGATCTACAATGAGCAGTTCTTC.

This clonotype came up many times. This rearrangement joins TRBV6-6 to TRBJ1-6; tentatively, D is TRBD1 (5 bases). Germline V lookup: CDR1 MNHNY, CDR2 SVGAGI (reference sequence). The V end lost 6 bases, the J end lost 6 bases, and 9 bases lay between the germline ends. The CDR3 loop spans 13 amino acids. Here the CDR3 DNA reads TGTGCCAGCAGCCCGGGGCGTAATTCACCCCTCCACTTT. Translation gives CASSPGRNSPLHF.

This clonotype was seen a few times. This sequence joins TRBV12-3 or TRBV12-4 and TRBJ2-7; no firm D call. The CDR3 sequence is 13 residues long. V was cut by 3 bases and J by 4 bases, with 10 bases left in between. The CDR3 sequence is CASSLNSIYEQYF. The CDR3, as DNA: TGTGCCAGCAGTTTGAACAGCATTTACGAGCAGTACTTC.

V gene TRBV29-1 combines with J gene TRBJ2-7; TRBD1 might be the D (6 bases). Trimming pared 0 bases from V and 2 bases from J, leaving 20 bases between. This CDR3 is built from 17 residues. The germline gives CDR1 SQVTM, CDR2 ANQGSEA. CDR3 residues: CSVEDSPEGVSAYEQYF. The CDR3 bases are TGCAGCGTTGAAGATTCCCCCGAGGGGGTGTCAGCCTACGAGCAGTACTTC.

This clonotype was seen more than once but under ten times. The rearrangement links TRBV4-1 to TRBJ2-7, with D possibly called TRBD1 or TRBD2 (5 bases each). The V end was cut by 1 base, the J end by 2 bases, with 12 bases between. The CDR3 length is 15 residues. Germline V gene lookup returns CDR1 MGHRA and CDR2 YSYEKL. CDR3 nucleotides: TGCGCCAGCAGCCAAGGAGGGGTCGGAACCTACGAGCAGTACTTC. Translation: CASSQGGVGTYEQYF.

The chain carries TRBV20-1 and TRBJ2-5; D not certain. In germline, CDR1 is DFQATT, CDR2 SNEGSKA (reference sequence). There are 13 residues in the CDR3. Deletions cut 0 bases from V and 2 bases from J, with 7 bases between. CDR3 in DNA: TGCAGTGCTAGAGAAGACGGACAAGAGACCCAGTACTTC. Residues: CSAREDGQETQYF.

In this sample, this clonotype turned up a few times. The chain uses TRBV9 and TRBJ2-3; possibly TRBD2 for D (6 bases). Per germline, CDR1 SGDLS and CDR2 YYNGEE. Deletions cut 6 bases from V and 2 bases from J, with 16 bases between. The CDR3 extends over 15 amino acids. This CDR3 reads CASNNAGTSTDTQYF. The CDR3 DNA is TGTGCCAGCAACAATGCCGGGACTTCCACAGATACGCAGTATTTT.

This clonotype was seen a handful of times. V usage is TRBV7-2 and J usage is TRBJ1-5; D not resolved. There are 15 residues in the CDR3. CDR1 and CDR2 (germline): SGHTA, FQGNSA. The V gene lost 3 bases and the J gene lost 0 bases, with 9 bases spanning the gap. The CDR3 DNA is TGTGCCAGCAGCTTTCTTGACCGTAGCAATCAGCCCCAGCATTTT. Amino acid sequence: CASSFLDRSNQPQHF. Drawing the rest from reference TRBV7-2 and TRBJ1-5, the complete variable domain is GAGVSQSPSNKVTEKGKDVELRCDPISGHTALYWYRQSLGQGLEFLIYFQGNSAPDKSGLPSDRFSAERTGGSVSTLTIQRTQQEDSAVYLCASSFLDRSNQPQHFGDGTRLSIL.

This clonotype appeared a few times. The gene calls are TRBV6-1 and TRBJ2-7; D uncertain. Trimming left V 8 bases short and J 1 base short, with 18 bases between. This CDR3 has 15 amino acids. Germline CDR1 and CDR2: MNHNS and SASEGT. This CDR3 reads CASFGSRNPSYEQYF. For the CDR3, the DNA is TGTGCCAGCTTCGGCTCTAGAAATCCGTCCTACGAGCAGTACTTC.

V is TRBV12-3 or TRBV12-4 and J is TRBJ1-2, with 8 positions matching TRBD1. The CDR3 runs to 14 residues. V trimming: 5 bases; J trimming: 3 bases; junction bases outside the gene matches: 5. The CDR3 region has the DNA TGTGCCAGCAGTCCCACAGGGGGAGACTATGGCTACACCTTC. Translating it yields CASSPTGGDYGYTF.

This clonotype was observed a handful of times. This chain links TRBV7-8 with TRBJ1-6, with 9 bases matching TRBD1. The J segment lost 9 bases and the V segment lost 4 bases, leaving 7 bases of the junction unmatched. The CDR3 is 15 amino acids. CDR1 and CDR2 from the germline V gene are SGHVS and FQNEAQ. CDR3 DNA sequence: TGTGCCAGCAGCTACGGGACAGGGTTTGTTTCACCCCTCCACTTT. Its protein is CASSYGTGFVSPLHF.

This clonotype appeared a few times. This chain connects TRBV7-6 to TRBJ2-7; D unresolved. CDR1 SGHVS and CDR2 FNYEAQ come from the germline V gene. CDR3 length equals 13 residues. V gave up 3 bases and J gave up 5 bases, with 11 bases separating them. As DNA, the CDR3 is TGTGCCAGCAGCTTCTCTGGGCAGCACGAGCAGTACTTC. Amino acid sequence: CASSFSGQHEQYF.